The next 32 T cell receptor beta chains were all read from a single sample in a study of OX40 agonist ivuxolimab in advanced cancers. The data were produced by immunoSEQ multiplex PCR, yet TCRdb's version contains in-frame clones alone and is incomplete. The sample lists tens of thousands of clones; approximately 84% were seen once. The source material was CD4+ or CD8+ T cells sorted from blood, sampled in a trial of the OX40 agonist ivuxolimab. The source is an adult with an advanced solid tumor such as melanoma, head and neck, liver or kidney cancer.

This clone occurred a few times. CDR3 nucleotide sequence: TGCGCCAGCAGCTTTGGGACAGATACGCAGTATTTT. Amino acid sequence: CASSFGTDTQYF. The chain links TRBV5-1 to TRBJ2-3; D call uncertain. This CDR3 spans 12 amino acids. The germline V gene has CDR1 SGHRS and CDR2 YFSETQ. V lost 2 bases, J lost 3 bases, and 4 bases lay in between.

The chain employs TRBV6-1 and TRBJ2-7; TRBD1 aligns across 8 bases. CDR1 and CDR2 from the germline V gene are MNHNS and SASEGT. The CDR3 is 15 amino acids. Losses at the gene ends were 1 base for V and 4 bases for J; bases not matched to a gene: 6. The CDR3 sequence is CASSEGTGRIYEQYF. The CDR3 DNA follows: TGTGCCAGCAGTGAAGGGACAGGGCGGATATACGAGCAGTACTTC.

The chain couples TRBV19 to TRBJ1-1; 8 bases are a match to TRBD1. CDR1 is LNHDA and CDR2 is SQIVND in the germline V gene (reference sequence). After removal of 7 bases from V and 4 bases from J, the junction contained 8 bases not matched to a gene. There are 14 residues in the CDR3. CDR3: CASNNRGGTTEAFF. The CDR3, as DNA: TGTGCCAGTAACAACAGGGGGGGGACCACTGAAGCTTTCTTT.

This chain uses TRBV7-2 with TRBJ2-1; unclear D gene. This CDR3 region has 15 residues. Germline CDR1 reads SGHTA; CDR2 reads FQGNSA. Trimming took 1 base from V and 0 from J, leaving 7 bases between them. The CDR3 reads CASSLGYGSYNEQFF. The CDR3 nucleotides are TGTGCCAGCAGCTTAGGATACGGCTCCTACAATGAGCAGTTCTTC.

This chain joins TRBV15 and TRBJ2-1; TRBD2 matches at 7 bases. The ends lost 3 bases at V and 6 bases at J; junction bases unmatched: 11. The CDR3 totals 16 residues. The germline V gene encodes CDR1 LNHNV and CDR2 YYDKDF (reference sequence). CDR3 region: CATSSGGGTALNEQFF. The CDR3 bases are TGTGCCACCAGCAGTGGCGGGGGAACAGCCCTCAATGAGCAGTTCTTC.

This clone is a singleton in its sample. This sequence joins TRBV7-3 and TRBJ2-7; perhaps TRBD1 as D (6 bases). This CDR3 spans 13 amino acids. The germline V gene has CDR1 SGHTA and CDR2 FQGTGA. V dropped 0 bases and J dropped 7 bases, with 10 bases sitting between them. The DNA of the CDR3 is TGTGCCAGCAGCTTAACGGCTCAGGGGGAGCAGTACTTC. Translating gives CASSLTAQGEQYF.

The chain links TRBV7-2 to TRBJ1-2; D perhaps matches TRBD1 (5 bases). The CDR3 spans 14 residues. V shed 6 bases and J shed 2 bases, with 13 bases lying between them. Germline CDR1 SGHTA, CDR2 FQGNSA. The CDR3 coding sequence is TGTGCCAGCAGTTTGGGACGGCCCAACTATGGCTACACCTTC. This gives the protein CASSLGRPNYGYTF.

The V gene is TRBV7-9, the J gene TRBJ1-4; D perhaps matches TRBD1 (6 bases). Germline-derived CDR1 and CDR2 are SEHNR and FQNEAQ (reference sequence). The V gene lost 0 bases and the J gene lost 8 bases, with 13 bases spanning the gap. CDR3 length: 15 residues. The CDR3 is CASSLAVRGREKLFF. The CDR3 nucleotides read TGTGCCAGCAGCTTAGCGGTACGGGGGCGAGAAAAACTGTTTTTT. Complete variable domain (other parts from reference TRBV7-9 and TRBJ1-4): DTGVSQNPRHKITKRGQNVTFRCDPISEHNRLYWYRQTLGQGPEFLTYFQNEAQLEKSRLLSDRFSAERPKGSFSTLEIQRTEQGDSAMYLCASSLAVRGREKLFFGSGTQLSVL.

The gene calls are TRBV11-2 and TRBJ2-3; TRBD1 is a possible D gene (6 bases). This CDR3 contains 13 residues. Germline loops: CDR1 SGHAT, CDR2 FQNNGV. V gave up 7 bases and J gave up 6 bases, with 14 bases separating them. The CDR3 loop reads CASTRGFEDTQYF. CDR3 sequence (DNA): TGTGCCAGCACGAGGGGGTTCGAGGATACGCAGTATTTT.

This chain connects TRBV19 to TRBJ1-6; D is uncertain. Looked up from germline, CDR1 is LNHDA and CDR2 is SQIVND (reference sequence). Trimming removed 9 bases at V and 1 base at J, with 16 bases between. The CDR3 consists of 16 residues. CDR3 bases: TGTGCCAGCGCAGTCGTTGGGAGGTCCTATAATTCACCCCTCCACTTT. It specifies CASAVVGRSYNSPLHF.

CDR3 sequence: CASSSQGPETQYF. DNA for the CDR3: TGTGCCAGCAGCTCACAGGGACCCGAGACCCAGTACTTC. The chain carries TRBV7-3 and TRBJ2-5, with TRBD1 as a possible D gene (6 bases). CDR3 length: 13 amino acids. Trimming took 4 bases from V and 5 from J, leaving 11 bases between them. Germline V gives CDR1 SGHTA, CDR2 FQGTGA.

The rearrangement joins TRBV4-1 to TRBJ2-7, with D hard to call. Germline CDR1 and CDR2: MGHRA and YSYEKL. CDR3 length: 16 residues. Trimming removed 3 bases at V and 0 bases at J, with 15 bases between. This CDR3 is CASSQTGPFLSYEQYF. DNA for the CDR3: TGCGCCAGCAGCCAGACCGGGCCTTTCCTCTCCTACGAGCAGTACTTC.

The rearrangement joins TRBV6-5 to TRBJ2-1; a weak D match, TRBD2 (6 bases). Trimming took 4 bases from V and 3 from J, leaving 10 bases between them. Germline V lookup: CDR1 MNHEY, CDR2 SVGAGI. CDR3 size: 14 residues. The CDR3 loop reads CASSWRGFYNEQFF. Here the CDR3 DNA reads TGTGCCAGCAGTTGGAGGGGCTTCTACAATGAGCAGTTCTTC.

J is TRBJ2-2 and V is TRBV11-2; D uncertain. With 2 bases removed from V and 2 bases from J, the gap between germline ends came to 3 bases. Germline V CDR1 and CDR2: SGHAT, FQNNGV. The CDR3 is made up of 13 amino acids. CDR3 sequence reads: CASSLYNTGELFF. Here the CDR3 DNA reads TGTGCCAGCAGCTTATACAACACCGGGGAGCTGTTTTTT.

This clone is a singleton in its sample. This rearrangement joins TRBV5-1 to TRBJ2-5; D is possibly TRBD2 (5 bases). V was cut by 3 bases and J by 3 bases, with 15 bases left in between. Per the germline V gene, CDR1 is SGHRS and CDR2 is YFSETQ. The CDR3 is made up of 15 amino acids. CDR3 nucleotide sequence: TGCGCCAGCAGCTCGATGGGCAGGACTGAAGAGACCCAGTACTTC. This sequence encodes CASSSMGRTEETQYF.

This clone was seen a handful of times. The V and J genes are TRBV4-2 and TRBJ1-4; the D gene is possibly TRBD1 (5 bases). The CDR3 length is 19 residues. The germline V and J ends were trimmed by 0 bases and 0 bases, with 17 bases remaining between them. CDR1 is LGHNA and CDR2 is YNFKEQ in the germline V gene. This CDR3 reads CASSQDLSGGSATNEKLFF. CDR3 sequence (DNA): TGTGCCAGCAGCCAAGATCTGTCCGGGGGTTCGGCAACTAATGAAAAACTGTTTTTT.

The V gene is TRBV6-5, the J gene TRBJ1-3; D unclear. Germline V lookup: CDR1 MNHEY, CDR2 SVGAGI. Trimming removed 10 bases from V and 4 bases from J, with 8 bases in between. CDR3 length equals 11 residues. The CDR3 DNA reads TGTGCCACCCTGAGGGGAAACACCATATATTTT. It codes for CATLRGNTIYF.

This chain uses TRBV7-9 with TRBJ1-4, with D tentatively TRBD1 (6 bases). The germline V and J ends were trimmed by 4 bases and 0 bases, with 9 bases remaining between them. The CDR3 loop spans 15 amino acids. Germline CDR1 SEHNR, CDR2 FQNEAQ (reference sequence). The CDR3 loop reads CASSSGTTTNEKLFF. Here the CDR3 DNA reads TGTGCCAGCAGCTCCGGGACAACAACTAATGAAAAACTGTTTTTT.

This clone appeared once. This chain links TRBV5-1 with TRBJ2-5; D remains ambiguous. This CDR3 contains 17 residues. Per germline, CDR1 SGHRS and CDR2 YFSETQ. V was clipped by 4 bases and J by 2 bases, with 21 bases between them. The CDR3 sequence: CASSLRWPAGPQETQYF. CDR3 in DNA: TGCGCCAGCAGCCTCCGTTGGCCCGCCGGGCCTCAAGAGACCCAGTACTTC.

There are a few counts of this clone. The chain is built from TRBV6-5 and TRBJ1-1; no clear D gene. The ends were cut back, 5 bases at V and 0 bases at J, with 10 bases in the middle. This CDR3 spans 14 amino acids. Germline V lookup: CDR1 MNHEY, CDR2 SVGAGI. The CDR3 sequence: CASSAQTMNTEAFF. CDR3 in DNA: TGTGCCAGCAGTGCCCAGACAATGAACACTGAAGCTTTCTTT.

This clone has just one count. J is TRBJ1-2 and V is TRBV18, with D perhaps matching TRBD1 (6 bases). V dropped 5 bases and J dropped 3 bases, with 10 bases sitting between them. This CDR3 comprises 13 residues. Germline CDR1 and CDR2: KGHSH and LQKENI. The CDR3 protein is CASSEQGDYGYTF. The CDR3 bases are TGTGCCAGCTCAGAACAGGGAGACTATGGCTACACCTTC.

This rearrangement joins TRBV7-2 to TRBJ2-4; unclear D gene. V shed 6 bases and J shed 7 bases, with 13 bases lying between them. The CDR3 loop spans 13 amino acids. Germline assignment: CDR1 SGHTA and CDR2 FQGNSA. The chain's CDR3 is CASRSGVGNIQYF. The CDR3 DNA is TGTGCCAGCAGATCTGGGGTGGGCAACATTCAGTACTTC.

This chain connects TRBV11-2 to TRBJ1-2; tentative D call: TRBD1 (5 bases). Germline values: CDR1 SGHAT, CDR2 FQNNGV. The length of the CDR3 is 14 residues. V lost 3 bases and J 5 bases, leaving 13 bases between the germline ends. CDR3 sequence reads: CASSFSGIGYGYTF. The CDR3 nucleotides read TGTGCCAGCAGCTTCTCAGGGATAGGGTATGGCTACACCTTC.

The chain combines TRBV9 with TRBJ2-3; 9 bases map to TRBD2. The CDR3 covers 17 residues. Germline V gene data show CDR1 as SGDLS and CDR2 as YYNGEE. The V segment lost 0 bases and the J segment 3 bases; nucleotides outside the gene matches: 8. The CDR3 reads CASSVDPLAGKTDTQYF. CDR3 nucleotide sequence: TGTGCCAGCAGCGTAGACCCACTAGCGGGTAAAACAGATACGCAGTATTTT.

J is TRBJ1-5 and V is TRBV28; D unresolved. The CDR3 totals 13 residues. V was cut by 6 bases and J by 6 bases, with 12 bases left in between. Germline V CDR1 and CDR2: MDHEN, SYDVKM. Here the CDR3 reads CASRYTGSQPQHF. In DNA form, the CDR3 reads TGTGCCAGCAGATATACCGGAAGTCAGCCCCAGCATTTT.

Details on this clone: Other DNA variants within this sample encode the same CDR3. V is TRBV15 and J is TRBJ2-1; D is ambiguous. CDR1 is LNHNV and CDR2 is YYDKDF in the germline V gene (reference sequence). The ends were cut back, 0 bases at V and 5 bases at J, with 8 bases in the middle. The CDR3 is made up of 14 amino acids. In nucleotides, the CDR3 is TGTGCCACCAGCAGAGATGGCGGAAACAATGAGCAGTTCTTC. It translates to CATSRDGGNNEQFF.

J is TRBJ1-2 and V is TRBV19; weak D call: TRBD1 (5 bases). The CDR3 length is 13 residues. In germline, CDR1 is LNHDA, CDR2 SQIVND (reference sequence). The V end was cut by 3 bases, the J end by 7 bases, with 12 bases between. CDR3 nucleotide sequence: TGTGCCAGTAGTATCTCGCAGGGTGGTGGCTACACCTTC. This codes for CASSISQGGGYTF.

This chain connects TRBV5-5 to TRBJ2-7; D is perhaps TRBD2 (6 bases). V was clipped by 5 bases and J by 7 bases, with 13 bases between them. Germline lookup yields CDR1 SGHKS and CDR2 YYEKEE (reference sequence). This CDR3 is built from 12 residues. The chain's CDR3 is CASRGEVREQYF. The DNA for the CDR3 is TGTGCCAGCAGAGGGGAGGTGAGGGAGCAGTACTTC.

This chain connects TRBV7-8 to TRBJ2-1; 13 bases agree with TRBD2. J was trimmed by 3 bases and V by 5 bases; bases with no gene match: 4. CDR1 is SGHVS and CDR2 is FQNEAQ in the germline V gene. The CDR3 has 16 amino acids. CDR3 amino acids: CASSPRLAGGYNEQFF. CDR3 nucleotide sequence: TGTGCCAGCAGCCCCAGACTAGCGGGGGGCTACAATGAGCAGTTCTTC.

This rearrangement joins TRBV2 to TRBJ2-3; no clear D. The germline gives CDR1 SNHLY, CDR2 FYNNEI. The CDR3 covers 15 residues. The V and J ends lost 5 bases and 2 bases respectively, with 14 bases between them. In DNA, the CDR3 is TGTGCCAGCAGTAACGGTCCCCCAAACACAGATACGCAGTATTTT. The encoded protein is CASSNGPPNTDTQYF.

This clone was seen only once. The chain combines TRBV5-1 with TRBJ2-6, with 10 bases matching TRBD1. V shed 0 bases, J shed 0 bases, and the junction held 6 bases outside the gene matches. CDR1 SGHRS and CDR2 YFSETQ come from the germline V gene. This CDR3 is 19 amino acids long. As DNA, the CDR3 is TGCGCCAGCAGCTTGGAACCGGGACAGGGGCGCTCTGGGGCCAACGTCCTGACTTTC. Encoded protein: CASSLEPGQGRSGANVLTF.

This chain uses TRBV14 with TRBJ2-5; weak D call: TRBD1 (6 bases). Trimming pared 2 bases from V and 4 bases from J, leaving 8 bases between. There are 13 residues in the CDR3. CDR1 SGHDN and CDR2 FVKESK come from the germline V gene. The chain's CDR3 is CASSQWTAETQYF. The CDR3 nucleotides read TGTGCCAGCAGCCAATGGACAGCAGAGACCCAGTACTTC.